The 15 T cell receptor beta chains presented below share a single source sample, sequenced in a study of cytomegalovirus exposure and HLA in healthy donors. Primers for the PCR totalled 60 Vbeta and 13 Jbeta. Method: immunoSEQ multiplex PCR; TCRdb's copy keeps in-frame clones and lacks some. This table has about 94,000 clones, around two thirds appearing once. The sample was PBMCs. The receptors come from a man aged 25 to 40 in good health and CMV-seronegative.

V usage is TRBV29-1 and J usage is TRBJ1-2; D possibly corresponds to TRBD1 (5 bases). With 6 bases removed from V and 1 base from J, the gap between germline ends came to 6 bases. Germline CDR1 and CDR2: SQVTM and ANQGSEA. The length of the CDR3 is 11 residues. The CDR3 region has the DNA TGCAGCGTGACAGATAACTATGGCTACACCTTC. Translation gives CSVTDNYGYTF.

V usage is TRBV5-5 and J usage is TRBJ1-4; 7 nucleotides agree with TRBD1. The CDR3 is 15 amino acids. Trimming cost V 4 bases and J 5 bases; bases outside gene matches: 8. The germline gives CDR1 SGHKS, CDR2 YYEKEE (reference sequence). For the CDR3, the DNA is TGTGCCAGCAGCAATATGACAGGGCGGAATGAAAAACTGTTTTTT. It yields the protein CASSNMTGRNEKLFF.

The rearrangement uses TRBV28 and TRBJ2-3; TRBD2 matches at 12 bases. This CDR3 region has 18 residues. Trimming cost V 5 bases and J 0 bases; bases outside gene matches: 9. CDR1 is MDHEN, CDR2 SYDVKM, per germline. CDR3: CASSGPGTSGSSTDTQYF. CDR3 DNA sequence: TGTGCCAGCAGTGGACCCGGGACTAGCGGGTCTAGCACAGATACGCAGTATTTT.

V gene TRBV28 combines with J gene TRBJ1-5; 8 nucleotides match TRBD1. CDR1 and CDR2 (germline): MDHEN, SYDVKM. The CDR3 consists of 15 residues. J lost 5 bases, V lost 5 bases, and 8 bases had no gene match. The CDR3 region is CASSPDRVRYQPQHF. The CDR3, as DNA: TGTGCCAGCAGTCCGGACAGGGTAAGGTATCAGCCCCAGCATTTT.

This CDR3 is CATALGSFGANEKLFF. Here the CDR3 DNA reads TGTGCCACAGCATTGGGCAGCTTCGGTGCTAATGAAAAACTGTTTTTT. The chain joins TRBV28 to TRBJ1-4, with D uncertain. Trimming removed 10 bases at V and 3 bases at J, with 21 bases between. This CDR3 is built from 16 residues. The germline V gene has CDR1 MDHEN and CDR2 SYDVKM. The variable domain in full, with the rest retrieved from reference TRBV28 and TRBJ1-4, is DVKVTQSSRYLVKRTGEKVFLECVQDMDHENMFWYRQDPGLGLRLIYFSYDVKMKEKGDIPEGYSVSREKKERFSLILESASTNQTSMYLCATALGSFGANEKLFFGSGTQLSVL.

The V and J genes are TRBV7-8 and TRBJ1-2; no definite D call. Looked up from germline, CDR1 is SGHVS and CDR2 is FQNEAQ. This CDR3 comprises 13 residues. V lost 2 bases, J lost 3 bases, and 7 bases lay in between. The CDR3: CASSLTADYGYTF. The CDR3 DNA follows: TGTGCCAGCAGCTTAACAGCAGACTATGGCTACACCTTC.

The chain carries TRBV28 and TRBJ2-2, with TRBD1 as a possible D gene (5 bases). This CDR3 is built from 17 residues. CDR1 is MDHEN and CDR2 is SYDVKM in the germline V gene. V was clipped by 4 bases and J by 1 base, with 16 bases between them. In DNA form, the CDR3 reads TGTGCCAGCAGTTGGGGCCCTGACAGAGTGAACACCGGGGAGCTGTTTTTT. Translated, it gives CASSWGPDRVNTGELFF.

This clone was observed a few times. The genes are TRBV5-1 and TRBJ2-3; 7 bases align to TRBD1. The CDR3 is made up of 14 amino acids. Germline values: CDR1 SGHRS, CDR2 YFSETQ. The junction had 2 bases not matched to a gene; V was cut back by 0 bases and J by 4 bases. DNA for the CDR3: TGCGCCAGCAGCTTGGAGGGGGCTCCAGATACGCAGTATTTT. This encodes CASSLEGAPDTQYF.

The chain carries TRBV5-1 and TRBJ2-2; perhaps TRBD1 as D (5 bases). Trimming left V 0 bases short and J 4 bases short, with 7 bases between. The CDR3 spans 14 residues. The germline CDR1 and CDR2 sequences are SGHRS and YFSETQ. DNA of the CDR3: TGCGCCAGCAGCTTGGACAGGTTCACCGGGGAGCTGTTTTTT. This encodes CASSLDRFTGELFF.

The chain carries TRBV5-1 and TRBJ2-7; D might be TRBD1 (5 bases). The CDR3 loop spans 13 amino acids. With 2 bases removed from V and 2 bases from J, the gap between germline ends came to 8 bases. Germline V gene data show CDR1 as SGHRS and CDR2 as YFSETQ. The CDR3 protein is CASSLGAPYEQYF. DNA of the CDR3: TGCGCCAGCAGCTTAGGGGCCCCCTACGAGCAGTACTTC.

The genes are TRBV30 and TRBJ2-7, with TRBD1 identical over 7 bases. V gave up 5 bases and J gave up 6 bases; unmatched junction bases: 4. Per the germline V gene, CDR1 is GTSNPN and CDR2 is SVGIG (reference sequence). CDR3 length: 11 residues. CDR3 nucleotides: TGTGCCTGGGATACAGGGGCCGAGCAGTACTTC. Its protein is CAWDTGAEQYF.

This clone was detected a few times. V and J are TRBV4-2 and TRBJ1-5; D may be TRBD1 (5 bases). This CDR3 comprises 14 residues. CDR1 is LGHNA and CDR2 is YNFKEQ in the germline V gene. V was cut by 0 bases and J by 5 bases, with 8 bases left in between. The CDR3 DNA follows: TGTGCCAGCAGCCAAGATGGGGCAGATCAGCCCCAGCATTTT. This sequence encodes CASSQDGADQPQHF.

This chain links TRBV6-4 with TRBJ2-2, with a possible D match to TRBD2 (6 bases). Trimming left V 4 bases short and J 4 bases short, with 13 bases between. Germline assignment: CDR1 MRHNA and CDR2 SNTAGT. The CDR3 has 15 residues. Here the CDR3 DNA reads TGTGCCAGCAGTGCGGAGGGAACGGGCACCGGGGAGCTGTTTTTT. This codes for CASSAEGTGTGELFF.

V and J are TRBV29-1 and TRBJ2-7, with D possibly TRBD1 on 7 matching bases. This CDR3 spans 13 amino acids. V dropped 7 bases and J dropped 0 bases, with 13 bases sitting between them. Germline CDR1 and CDR2: SQVTM and ANQGSEA. CDR3 protein: CSGVQGGSYEQYF. In DNA, the CDR3 is TGCAGCGGCGTGCAGGGGGGCTCCTACGAGCAGTACTTC.

This chain joins TRBV10-1 and TRBJ2-5; 10 positions match TRBD1. CDR1 and CDR2 (germline): WNHNN, SYGVQD (reference sequence). CDR3 length: 12 residues. With 6 bases clipped from V and 8 bases from J, the junction kept 3 bases outside the gene matches. This CDR3 reads CASSGQGETQYF. The CDR3 DNA is TGCGCCAGCAGCGGACAGGGGGAAACCCAGTACTTC.